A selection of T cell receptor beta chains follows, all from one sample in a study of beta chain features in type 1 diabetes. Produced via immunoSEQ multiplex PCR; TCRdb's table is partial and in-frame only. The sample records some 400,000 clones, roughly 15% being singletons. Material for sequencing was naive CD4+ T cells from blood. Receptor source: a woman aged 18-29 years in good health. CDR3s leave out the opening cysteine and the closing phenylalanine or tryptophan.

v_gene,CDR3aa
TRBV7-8,ASSLAPDQETQY
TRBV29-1,SVARGRNNEQF
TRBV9,ASSVFSSVTNTGELF
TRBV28,ASSSPGGGMYEQY
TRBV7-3,ASSRGPRETQY
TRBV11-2,ASSSVSVNTDTQY
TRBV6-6,ASSYSRAAETQY
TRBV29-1,SVTTGGNQPQH
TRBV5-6,ASSLGAGGGYT
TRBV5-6,ASLGQLNYGYT
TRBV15,ATSSAMTGTFFN
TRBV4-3,ASSQGVSGANVLT
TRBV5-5,ASSSRTSGKNTGELF
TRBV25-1,ASSARQGSRNTEAF
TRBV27,ASRGLARDTQY
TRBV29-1,SVSPGLAGDTGELF
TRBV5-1,ASNFGTSANNEQF
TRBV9,ASSPGTDNQPQH
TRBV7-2,ASSLEGGVYQPQH
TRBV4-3,ASTRGRVPSTDTQY
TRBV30,AWSVGGGHEY
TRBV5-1,ASSLDAGVPGNEQF
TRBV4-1,ASSQDMYGGEFYGYT
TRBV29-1,SVEKGVMNTEAF
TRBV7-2,ASSFSFGLNEKLF
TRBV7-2,ASSSDSALIPNEQF
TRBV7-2,ASSRRTGGNGYT
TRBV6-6,ASSSGWETQY
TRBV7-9,ASSAGLAPDTQY